This paragraph reports one T cell receptor beta chain. At least ten counts were recorded for this clonotype. Its antigen specificity is not known. Per-nucleotide qualities are absent, and no much larger clonotype sits a single base away. To synthesize cDNA, template-switch 5'RACE was performed with a primer carrying a 10-nucleotide random unique molecular identifier so that each TCR transcript was tagged. Every sequencing run covered 15-18 subjects and yielded more than 180 million TCR-beta sequences. Total RNA was extracted with the RNeasy kit. The KAPA Real-time Library Amplification kit was used to amplify TCR-beta VDJ regions with primers for the TCR constant region and the 5'RACE anchor. A first PCR added sample indexes and Illumina adaptors, and a second PCR then raised library yield. After Ampure bead purification, the roughly 650 bp TCR product was size-selected on a 2% E-gel SizeSelection system. Before pooling, library quality was assessed on a Bioanalyzer, concentration was determined with Qubit, and library quantification was performed with the Kapa Library Quantification kit. Paired-end 2 x 150 bp sequencing of the libraries was performed on an Illumina HiSeq 2500. To increase sequence diversity, roughly 24-31% phiX was spiked into each library pool. In the source study's methods: The UMI-based MiGEC pipeline processed quality-filtered reads and removed over 75% of raw TCR sequences during error correction. IMGT germline references were used for aligning VDJ genes, and each clonotype was defined as a unique CDR3 amino acid sequence together with its V-J genes. VDJtools evaluated clonal expansion, Shannon diversity and CDR3 relatedness (CalcPairwiseDistances, ClusterSamples); CLCbio workbench built phylogenetic trees. Expanded clones were defined as having at least 8 unique UMIs, based on coefficient-of-variation modelling across technical triplicates. TCRdb ran its own pipeline on the public reads, namely fastp trimming at Q25 and MiXCR clone calling, and kept in-frame beta chains. Under each unique CDR3 protein, matching rows form one entry showing the most common genes and DNA. TCRdb's processing, not the study's, gives the V and J calls here. The table for this sample lists around 53,000 distinct CDR3 sequences; roughly 8.3% of them were counted only once. In total, the top ten clones hold roughly 2% of the sample.

The sample originates from a study of neurological immune-mediated disorders (dated by TCRdb to the late 2010s). In the study overall: The study compared peripheral blood TCR-beta repertoires of HTLV-I-associated myelopathy (HAM/TSP) patients, multiple sclerosis patients and healthy controls using UMI-based sequencing. The roughly 110 TCR-beta libraries covered PBMC samples along with longitudinal samples, technical triplicates, and paired sorted CD4+ and CD8+ T-cell subsets. Longitudinal HAM/TSP donors and healthy donors each had 3 time-points at intervals of about 3-40 months. Of the approximately 65 subjects in the cohort, approximately 15 were HAM/TSP patients, about 34 were multiple sclerosis patients, and some 20 were healthy controls. The research as a whole found: No identical CDR3 amino acid sequences were shared among expanded clones across subjects, suggesting private TCR-beta repertoires in all groups. TCR clonal expansion was greatest in HAM/TSP patients and smallest in MS patients, who ranked below even healthy controls.

This specimen's time point label, per the study, means: longitudinal time-point 3. Blood bank volunteers in Maryland, USA served as the healthy controls. For unsorted PBMC libraries, 2 million PBMCs were used after storage in RNAlater at -80 degrees C until RNA extraction. PBMCs were separated from peripheral blood using Ficoll-Hypaque density gradient centrifugation and then cryopreserved in liquid nitrogen. Deletion took 10 bases off V and 7 bases off J, with a span of 23 bases between the germline ends. Taken from cysteine to phenylalanine, the CDR3 has 14 residues. Here the CDR3 DNA is all that survives: 42 bases in frame from base 1. Taken from the germline V gene, the CDR1 and CDR2 loops are MNHEY and SVGAGI.

The sequence joins TRBV6-5 to TRBJ2-7; confidence is insufficient to name the D gene. This TCR was sampled from a middle-aged woman in good health. Sequenced sample: PBMCs. The encoded CDR3 is CATSRAVSLGEQYF. The base sequence is TGTGCCACCTCAAGGGCGGTCTCATTGGGGGAGCAGTACTTC.